The 30 T cell receptor beta chains below come from one sample, sequenced in a study of blood T cell repertoires in COVID-19. The repertoire was sequenced with immunoSEQ multiplex PCR; TCRdb's copy has only in-frame clones and lacks some. The data contain about 300,000 clones, nearly 90% of them singletons. The sample consisted of PBMCs or T cells enriched from blood (not recorded which). The origin of the receptors is a woman in her twenties or thirties who had recovered from COVID-19.

The chain employs TRBV19 and TRBJ1-1; D uncertain. This CDR3 region has 14 residues. V was trimmed by 5 bases and J by 6 bases, leaving 16 bases between them. Germline assignment: CDR1 LNHDA and CDR2 SQIVND (reference sequence). The DNA for the CDR3 is TGTGCCAGTAGTTTCTTAGTGGGTCAGGCTGAAGCTTTCTTT. Its protein is CASSFLVGQAEAFF.

This chain connects TRBV7-3 to TRBJ1-2; D uncertain. Deletions cut 5 bases from V and 6 bases from J, with 16 bases between. The CDR3 runs 14 residues. Germline assignment: CDR1 SGHTA and CDR2 FQGTGA. CDR3 sequence: CASSPRGGSDGYTF. CDR3 DNA: TGTGCCAGCAGCCCCCGGGGAGGGAGCGATGGCTACACCTTC.

V and J are TRBV6-1 and TRBJ1-5; weak D call: TRBD1 (6 bases). The CDR3 length is 15 residues. From germline, CDR1 is MNHNS and CDR2 SASEGT. V dropped 0 bases and J dropped 6 bases, with 12 bases sitting between them. The DNA of the CDR3 is TGTGCCAGCAGTGAAGCTGGCAGGGGTAGTCAGCCCCAGCATTTT. The encoded protein is CASSEAGRGSQPQHF.

V usage is TRBV3-1 (or the pseudogene TRBV3-2) and J usage is TRBJ2-7; 8 positions match TRBD1. Trimming took 4 bases from V and 1 from J; bases not matched to a gene: 6. The CDR3 sequence is 15 residues long. CDR1 is LGHDT and CDR2 is YNNKEL in the germline V gene (reference sequence). The CDR3 sequence is CASSPGQAQSYEQYF. CDR3 DNA: TGTGCCAGCAGCCCGGGACAGGCCCAATCCTACGAGCAGTACTTC.

This clone has just one count. The gene calls are TRBV3-1 (or the pseudogene TRBV3-2) and TRBJ1-2, with D unclear. This CDR3 comprises 15 residues. Trimming took off 1 base at V and 3 bases at J, with 12 bases between the two ends. Germline CDR1 LGHDT, CDR2 YNNKEL (reference sequence). The chain's CDR3 is CASSQAGPSDYGYTF. CDR3 nucleotides: TGTGCCAGCAGCCAAGCCGGTCCGTCCGACTATGGCTACACCTTC.

This clone appeared a single time. The chain couples TRBV7-9 to TRBJ2-6; a weak D match, TRBD1 (6 bases). Trimming removed 2 bases from V and 2 bases from J, with 13 bases in between. Germline V gene sequence: CDR1 SEHNR, CDR2 FQNEAQ (reference sequence). CDR3 length: 17 residues. As DNA, the CDR3 is TGTGCCAGCAGCTTAACTGCAGGGGAAGCTGGGGCCAACGTCCTGACTTTC. Translating it yields CASSLTAGEAGANVLTF. Complete variable domain (other parts from reference TRBV7-9 and TRBJ2-6): DTGVSQNPRHKITKRGQNVTFRCDPISEHNRLYWYRQTLGQGPEFLTYFQNEAQLEKSRLLSDRFSAERPKGSFSTLEIQRTEQGDSAMYLCASSLTAGEAGANVLTFGAGSRLTVL.

The V call is TRBV5-4, the J call TRBJ2-3, with 12 bases aligning to TRBD2. The ends lost 1 base at V and 0 bases at J; junction bases unmatched: 6. This CDR3 region has 18 residues. Germline CDR1 reads SGHNT; CDR2 reads YYREEE (reference sequence). The CDR3 protein is CASSLKTSGGLSTDTQYF. The CDR3 nucleotides read TGTGCCAGCAGCTTGAAGACTAGCGGGGGCCTTAGCACAGATACGCAGTATTTT.

This sequence joins TRBV20-1 and TRBJ2-7; 8 nucleotides match TRBD2. The V gene end was trimmed by 3 bases and the J gene end by 2 bases; junction bases not matched to a gene: 3. The length of the CDR3 is 13 residues. Germline V lookup: CDR1 DFQATT, CDR2 SNEGSKA (reference sequence). The CDR3 DNA follows: TGCAGTGCTAGTGTGCGGGGGGCCTACGAGCAGTACTTC. It codes for CSASVRGAYEQYF.

This chain uses TRBV6-5 with TRBJ2-2; D unclear. CDR1 and CDR2 from the germline V gene are MNHEY and SVGAGI. V lost 0 bases to trimming and J lost 8 bases, with 13 bases between them. The CDR3 is made up of 15 amino acids. The CDR3 loop reads CASSYSVGATGELFF. The CDR3 DNA is TGTGCCAGCAGTTACTCAGTGGGCGCTACGGGGGAGCTGTTTTTT.

This clone occurred a few times. Within the sample, other DNA sequences also encode this same CDR3. The chain recombines TRBV27 with TRBJ2-5, with D hard to call. Trimming removed 3 bases at V and 5 bases at J, with 4 bases between. There are 11 residues in the CDR3. Germline values: CDR1 MNHEY, CDR2 SMNVEV (reference sequence). This CDR3 is CASSFRETQYF. The CDR3 DNA reads as TGTGCCAGCAGTTTTCGGGAGACCCAGTACTTC.

The rearrangement uses TRBV14 and TRBJ2-2; possibly TRBD1 for D (6 bases). Germline V gene sequence: CDR1 SGHDN, CDR2 FVKESK. With 3 bases removed from V and 4 bases from J, the gap between germline ends came to 15 bases. This CDR3 has 16 residues. In DNA form, the CDR3 reads TGTGCCAGCAGCCAGTTTAACAGGGCAAGCACCGGGGAGCTGTTTTTT. Its translation: CASSQFNRASTGELFF.

CDR3 sequence (DNA): TGCGCCAGCAGCTTAGAGGGGGCGGCAGCGGATACGCAGTATTTT. Its translation: CASSLEGAAADTQYF. The chain has TRBV5-1 and TRBJ2-3, with 7 positions matching TRBD1. CDR3 length equals 15 residues. CDR1 and CDR2 (germline): SGHRS, YFSETQ. V lost 2 bases, J lost 6 bases, and 9 bases stayed unmatched.

The chain joins TRBV10-3 to TRBJ2-5, with D tentatively TRBD2 (6 bases). The CDR3 totals 14 residues. Trimming took 0 bases from V and 5 from J, leaving 10 bases between them. CDR1 is ENHRY and CDR2 is SYGVKD in the germline V gene. In DNA form, the CDR3 reads TGTGCCATCAGTGAGTCGGGGGGTTGGGAGACCCAGTACTTC. Protein product: CAISESGGWETQYF.

The chain has TRBV5-4 and TRBJ2-1; D not certain. V shed 3 bases and J shed 4 bases, with 11 bases lying between them. Per germline, CDR1 SGHNT and CDR2 YYREEE (reference sequence). This CDR3 contains 14 residues. The CDR3 is CASSSGGGYNEQFF. CDR3 nucleotide sequence: TGTGCCAGCAGCTCCGGCGGTGGGTACAATGAGCAGTTCTTC.

The rearrangement links TRBV10-2 to TRBJ2-6; no clear D. Germline loops: CDR1 WSHSY, CDR2 SAAADI. Trimming stripped 9 bases from V and 0 bases from J, with 3 bases between. The CDR3 is 12 residues long. The CDR3: CASISGANVLTF. CDR3 nucleotides: TGCGCCAGTATCTCTGGGGCCAACGTCCTGACTTTC.

The chain uses TRBV5-1 and TRBJ2-5; 9 positions match TRBD1. The trim removed 0 bases at V and 4 bases at J, leaving 7 bases unmatched. CDR3 length: 16 amino acids. CDR1 SGHRS and CDR2 YFSETQ come from the germline V gene. In nucleotides, the CDR3 is TGCGCCAGCAGCTTGGGCCCGGGACAGGGTGGAGAGACCCAGTACTTC. Its protein is CASSLGPGQGGETQYF.

The chain uses TRBV7-2 and TRBJ1-3; tentatively, D is TRBD1 (6 bases). Trimming removed 3 bases from V and 2 bases from J, with 11 bases in between. Germline values: CDR1 SGHTA, CDR2 FQGNSA. The CDR3 covers 15 residues. CDR3 sequence reads: CASSFGGAPGNTIYF. For the CDR3, the DNA is TGTGCCAGCAGCTTCGGGGGGGCGCCTGGAAACACCATATATTTT.

V gene TRBV7-2 combines with J gene TRBJ1-2, with TRBD1 identical over 9 bases. The ends lost 5 bases at V and 4 bases at J; junction bases unmatched: 5. The germline V gene has CDR1 SGHTA and CDR2 FQGNSA. The CDR3 contains 14 residues. The CDR3 region is CASSRPTGGYGYTF. The CDR3, as DNA: TGTGCCAGCAGCCGTCCGACAGGGGGCTATGGCTACACCTTC.

V usage is TRBV6-1 and J usage is TRBJ1-5; 8 bases map to TRBD1. Germline lookup yields CDR1 MNHNS and CDR2 SASEGT. The CDR3 has 16 residues. Trimming cost V 4 bases and J 2 bases; bases outside gene matches: 7. The CDR3 spells CASSADRGAGNQPQHF. In nucleotides, the CDR3 is TGTGCCAGCAGTGCAGACAGGGGCGCCGGCAATCAGCCCCAGCATTTT.

In its sample, this clone was seen once. This chain connects TRBV5-1 to TRBJ1-1, with TRBD1 identical over 8 bases. The CDR3 runs 14 residues. J was trimmed by 7 bases and V by 4 bases; bases with no gene match: 9. Germline-derived CDR1 and CDR2 are SGHRS and YFSETQ. The CDR3, as DNA: TGCGCCAGCAGCCCGACGACAGGGGCACATGAAGCTTTCTTT. Encoded protein: CASSPTTGAHEAFF.

V is TRBV9 and J is TRBJ2-2, with 9 bases identical to TRBD2. This CDR3 spans 16 amino acids. Germline V gene data show CDR1 as SGDLS and CDR2 as YYNGEE. With 4 bases clipped from V and 6 bases from J, the junction kept 10 bases outside the gene matches. CDR3 in DNA: TGTGCCAGCAGCACCCCGAGCGGGGGGCTTGCCGGGGAGCTGTTTTTT. As protein: CASSTPSGGLAGELFF.

This clone is a singleton in its sample. CDR3 bases: TGTGCCTGGAGTGTAGCAGGGGGCGGGGGCAATCAGCCCCAGCATTTT. Amino acid sequence: CAWSVAGGGGNQPQHF. V is TRBV30 and J is TRBJ1-5; 8 bases line up with TRBD1. The CDR3 loop spans 16 amino acids. Germline CDR1 GTSNPN, CDR2 SVGIG (reference sequence). The trim removed 0 bases at V and 2 bases at J, leaving 6 bases unmatched.

The J gene is TRBJ1-5, the V gene TRBV6-2 or TRBV6-3; TRBD1 might be the D (6 bases). V gave up 2 bases and J gave up 0 bases, with 17 bases separating them. This CDR3 has 18 residues. Germline-derived CDR1 and CDR2 are MNHEY and SVGEGT. In DNA form, the CDR3 reads TGTGCCAGCAGTTACCGTGGAGGGGGGGGCCTTAGCAATCAGCCCCAGCATTTT. This translates into CASSYRGGGGLSNQPQHF.

The V gene is TRBV12-3 or TRBV12-4, the J gene TRBJ1-2; tentative D call: TRBD1 (6 bases). V gave up 4 bases and J gave up 4 bases, with 7 bases separating them. There are 12 residues in the CDR3. The CDR3 bases are TGTGCCAGCAGTTCCAGGGGCTATGGCTACACCTTC. Residues: CASSSRGYGYTF.

This chain uses TRBV6-2 or TRBV6-3 with TRBJ1-5; TRBD1 is a possible D gene (5 bases). Germline CDR1 is MNHEY and CDR2 is SVGEGT. V lost 2 bases and J 7 bases, leaving 12 bases between the germline ends. The CDR3 totals 14 residues. The CDR3 region is CASSYMGQGQPQHF. As DNA, the CDR3 is TGTGCCAGCAGTTACATGGGGCAGGGCCAGCCCCAGCATTTT.

The V call is TRBV6-5, the J call TRBJ1-4, with D perhaps matching TRBD1 (6 bases). The CDR3 totals 13 residues. V was pared by 11 bases and J by 4 bases, with 14 bases between. CDR1 and CDR2 from the germline V gene are MNHEY and SVGAGI. The CDR3 DNA reads TGTGCCGCTACGGACAGCGGTAATGAAAAACTGTTTTTT. This sequence encodes CAATDSGNEKLFF.

This clone showed up just once. This chain connects TRBV9 to TRBJ2-2, with 7 positions matching TRBD2. The V gene end was trimmed by 7 bases and the J gene end by 5 bases; junction bases not matched to a gene: 11. In germline, CDR1 is SGDLS, CDR2 YYNGEE. The CDR3 length is 15 residues. The CDR3 region is CASGLVVGGTGELFF. The CDR3 nucleotides are TGTGCCAGCGGATTAGTGGTGGGAGGGACCGGGGAGCTGTTTTTT.

The chain employs TRBV7-2 and TRBJ1-3; 8 nucleotides line up with TRBD1. The V gene's germline CDR1 is SGHTA and CDR2 FQGNSA. The CDR3 consists of 18 residues. Trimming took 5 bases from V and 0 from J; bases not matched to a gene: 12. CDR3 amino acids: CASSPLDRDPSSGNTIYF. The CDR3 region has the DNA TGTGCCAGCAGCCCCTTGGACAGGGACCCTTCCTCTGGAAACACCATATATTTT.

This sequence joins TRBV3-1 (or the pseudogene TRBV3-2) and TRBJ1-4, with D possibly being TRBD1 (6 bases). V was trimmed by 0 bases and J by 8 bases, leaving 16 bases between them. Germline loops: CDR1 LGHDT, CDR2 YNNKEL (reference sequence). The CDR3 totals 16 residues. The CDR3 loop is CASSQDTAGVGEKLFF. The DNA of the CDR3 is TGTGCCAGCAGCCAAGATACGGCAGGGGTTGGGGAAAAACTGTTTTTT.

J is TRBJ1-6 and V is TRBV30; D is perhaps TRBD1 (5 bases). Germline-derived CDR1 and CDR2 are GTSNPN and SVGIG (reference sequence). V was trimmed by 0 bases and J by 9 bases, leaving 18 bases between them. The CDR3 has 16 residues. The CDR3 bases are TGTGCCTGGAGTGTACAGTCTGACAGTTTAAGTTCACCCCTCCACTTT. Translating it yields CAWSVQSDSLSSPLHF.